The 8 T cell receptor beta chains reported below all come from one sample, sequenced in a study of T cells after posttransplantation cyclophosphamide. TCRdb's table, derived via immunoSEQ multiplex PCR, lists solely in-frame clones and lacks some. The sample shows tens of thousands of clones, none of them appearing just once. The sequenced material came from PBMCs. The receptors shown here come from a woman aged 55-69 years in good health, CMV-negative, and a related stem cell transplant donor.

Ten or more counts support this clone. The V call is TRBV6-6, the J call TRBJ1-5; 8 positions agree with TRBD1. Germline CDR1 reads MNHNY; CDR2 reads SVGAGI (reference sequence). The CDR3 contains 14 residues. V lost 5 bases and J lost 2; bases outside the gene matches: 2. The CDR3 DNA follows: TGTGCCAGCAGTCAGGGACAGGGCAATCAGCCCCAGCATTTT. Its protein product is CASSQGQGNQPQHF.

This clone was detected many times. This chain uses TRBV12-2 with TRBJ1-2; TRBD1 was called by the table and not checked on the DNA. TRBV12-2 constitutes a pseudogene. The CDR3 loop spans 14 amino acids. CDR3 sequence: CASRPLGHFYGYTF. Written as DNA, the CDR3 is TGTGCAAGTCGCCCACTCGGACATTTCTATGGCTACACCTTC.

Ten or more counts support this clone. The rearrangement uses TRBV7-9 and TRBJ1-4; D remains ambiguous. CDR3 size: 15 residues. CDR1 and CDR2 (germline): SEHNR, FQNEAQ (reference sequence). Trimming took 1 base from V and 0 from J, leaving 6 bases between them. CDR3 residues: CASSLGGTTNEKLFF. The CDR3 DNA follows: TGTGCCAGCAGCTTAGGAGGGACAACTAATGAAAAACTGTTTTTT.

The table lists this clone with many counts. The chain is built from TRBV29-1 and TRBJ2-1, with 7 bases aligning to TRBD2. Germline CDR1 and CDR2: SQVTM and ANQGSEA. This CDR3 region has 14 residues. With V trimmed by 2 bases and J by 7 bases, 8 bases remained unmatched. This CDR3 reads CSVENVAGVNEQFF. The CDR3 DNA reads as TGCAGCGTTGAAAATGTGGCGGGAGTGAATGAGCAGTTCTTC.

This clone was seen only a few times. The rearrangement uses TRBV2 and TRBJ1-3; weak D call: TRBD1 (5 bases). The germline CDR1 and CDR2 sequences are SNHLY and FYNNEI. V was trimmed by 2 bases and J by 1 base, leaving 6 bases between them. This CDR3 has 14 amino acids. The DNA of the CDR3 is TGTGCCAGCAGTGAAAACAGGTCTGGAAACACCATATATTTT. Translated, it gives CASSENRSGNTIYF. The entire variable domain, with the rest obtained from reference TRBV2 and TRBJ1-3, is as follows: EPEVTQTPSHQVTQMGQEVILRCVPISNHLYFYWYRQILGQKVEFLVSFYNNEISEKSEIFDDQFSVERPDGSNFTLKIRSTKLEDSAMYFCASSENRSGNTIYFGEGSWLTVV.

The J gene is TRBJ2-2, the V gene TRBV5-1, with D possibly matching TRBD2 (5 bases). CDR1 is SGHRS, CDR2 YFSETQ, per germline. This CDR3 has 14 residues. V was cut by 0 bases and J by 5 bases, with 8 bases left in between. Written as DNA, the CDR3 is TGCGCCAGCAGCTTGGGACTACCTACCGGGGAGCTGTTTTTT. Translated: CASSLGLPTGELFF.

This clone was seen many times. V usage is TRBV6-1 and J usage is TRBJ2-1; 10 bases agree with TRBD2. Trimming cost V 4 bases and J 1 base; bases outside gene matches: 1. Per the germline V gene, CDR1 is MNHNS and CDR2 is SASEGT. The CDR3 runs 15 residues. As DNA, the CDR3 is TGTGCCAGCAGTGTAGCGGGAGGATCCTACAATGAGCAGTTCTTC. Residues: CASSVAGGSYNEQFF.

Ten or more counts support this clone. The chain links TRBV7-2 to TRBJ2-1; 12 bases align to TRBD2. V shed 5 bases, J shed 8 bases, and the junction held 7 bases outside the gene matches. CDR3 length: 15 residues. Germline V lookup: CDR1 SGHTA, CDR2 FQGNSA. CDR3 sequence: CASSVTSGSVHEQFF. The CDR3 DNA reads TGTGCCAGCAGCGTGACTAGCGGGAGTGTCCATGAGCAGTTCTTC.